The 28 T cell receptor beta chains listed next were all sequenced from one sample in a study of shared clonotypes between healthy human individuals. Sequencing was performed with immunoSEQ multiplex PCR; in TCRdb, only in-frame clones are kept and a portion is missing. The sample consists of roughly 2,000,000 clones, 93% of them appearing once. Cells designated naive CD8 were CD45RO-negative and were positively selected for CCR7, with terminally differentiated effector memory CD45RA+ cells excluded. Sequenced material: naive CD8+ T cells from PBMCs. The receptor set was obtained from a man aged 18 to 29 in good health. Some clones in this sample may be carry-over from other donors' samples.

CDR3 in DNA: TGTGCCTGGAGTGTGGTACAGGGACTTGAGACCCAGTACTTC. Protein product: CAWSVVQGLETQYF. This chain connects TRBV30 to TRBJ2-5; D might be TRBD1 or TRBD2, each matching 6 bases. Germline values: CDR1 GTSNPN, CDR2 SVGIG (reference sequence). Trimming pared 0 bases from V and 5 bases from J, leaving 13 bases between. The CDR3 runs 14 residues.

V is TRBV5-1 and J is TRBJ2-7; 8 bases agree with TRBD1. Trimming at V came to 4 bases and at J to 3 bases, leaving 9 bases not matched to a gene. CDR1 is SGHRS and CDR2 is YFSETQ in the germline V gene. This CDR3 has 15 residues. CDR3 residues: CASSPYRDRYYEQYF. As DNA, the CDR3 is TGCGCCAGCAGCCCCTACCGGGACAGGTACTACGAGCAGTACTTC.

In this sample, this clone turned up once. The J gene is TRBJ1-2, the V gene TRBV11-2; D unresolved. V lost 7 bases and J 4 bases, leaving 13 bases between the germline ends. Germline CDR1 SGHAT, CDR2 FQNNGV. The CDR3 spans 13 residues. Here the CDR3 reads CASTLSGLYGYTF. CDR3 nucleotide sequence: TGTGCCAGCACCCTTTCCGGGCTCTATGGCTACACCTTC.

This clone was seen more than once but under ten times. The CDR3 protein is CASSPLRPTDTEAFF. The CDR3 nucleotides are TGTGCCAGCAGTCCACTCCGGCCCACGGACACTGAAGCTTTCTTT. The chain uses TRBV27 and TRBJ1-1, with D unresolved. Trimming cost V 5 bases and J 3 bases, with 16 bases left between them. CDR1 and CDR2 from the germline V gene are MNHEY and SMNVEV (reference sequence). The CDR3 totals 15 residues.

J is TRBJ2-7 and V is TRBV19, with D maybe TRBD1 (5 bases). Trimming took 0 bases from V and 2 from J, leaving 11 bases between them. Germline V gene lookup returns CDR1 LNHDA and CDR2 SQIVND (reference sequence). This CDR3 is built from 15 residues. This CDR3 is CASSIDRAATYEQYF. The CDR3 region has the DNA TGTGCCAGTAGTATAGACAGGGCTGCAACCTACGAGCAGTACTTC.

This chain links TRBV29-1 with TRBJ2-5, with D unclear. V was clipped by 3 bases and J by 5 bases, with 7 bases between them. The CDR3 has 11 amino acids. Germline V gives CDR1 SQVTM, CDR2 ANQGSEA. The CDR3 protein is CSVESPETQYF. The DNA for the CDR3 is TGCAGCGTTGAGTCCCCGGAGACCCAGTACTTC.

The chain couples TRBV7-9 to TRBJ2-7, with TRBD2 identical over 7 bases. The J segment lost 1 base and the V segment lost 5 bases, leaving 8 bases of the junction unmatched. CDR1 SEHNR and CDR2 FQNEAQ come from the germline V gene (reference sequence). This CDR3 is built from 15 residues. CDR3 loop: CASSTAGSQSYEQYF. DNA of the CDR3: TGTGCCAGCAGCACAGCGGGGTCACAGTCCTACGAGCAGTACTTC. The full variable domain, in which reference TRBV7-9 and TRBJ2-7 provide the parts outside the CDR3, is DTGVSQNPRHKITKRGQNVTFRCDPISEHNRLYWYRQTLGQGPEFLTYFQNEAQLEKSRLLSDRFSAERPKGSFSTLEIQRTEQGDSAMYLCASSTAGSQSYEQYFGPGTRLTVT.

The count of this clone is one. The rearrangement uses TRBV4-3 and TRBJ1-2; TRBD1 is a possible D gene (6 bases). CDR3 length equals 15 residues. Germline assignment: CDR1 LGHNA and CDR2 YSLEER. Trimming shortened V by 0 bases and J by 6 bases, and 14 bases separated the two germline ends. The CDR3 reads CASSQDPQGLDGYTF. CDR3 coding DNA: TGCGCCAGCAGCCAAGATCCTCAGGGGTTGGATGGCTACACCTTC.

The chain recombines TRBV4-2 with TRBJ2-1; D gene uncertain. Trimming pared 2 bases from V and 4 bases from J, leaving 15 bases between. CDR3 length equals 16 residues. CDR1 is LGHNA, CDR2 YNFKEQ, per germline. DNA for the CDR3: TGTGCCAGCAGCCAAACCCCCGGAGACGCTTACAATGAGCAGTTCTTC. The encoded protein is CASSQTPGDAYNEQFF.

The chain carries TRBV7-9 and TRBJ1-1; 8 bases are a match to TRBD1. The length of the CDR3 is 15 residues. With 6 bases clipped from V and 0 bases from J, the junction kept 6 bases outside the gene matches. Germline CDR1 and CDR2: SEHNR and FQNEAQ (reference sequence). The CDR3 loop is CASRNRDRLNTEAFF. The DNA for the CDR3 is TGTGCCAGCAGGAACCGGGACAGGTTGAACACTGAAGCTTTCTTT. The variable domain in full, completed from reference TRBV7-9 and TRBJ1-1, reads DTGVSQNPRHKITKRGQNVTFRCDPISEHNRLYWYRQTLGQGPEFLTYFQNEAQLEKSRLLSDRFSAERPKGSFSTLEIQRTEQGDSAMYLCASRNRDRLNTEAFFGQGTRLTVV.

The V and J genes are TRBV28 and TRBJ1-1; D unclear. V gave up 6 bases and J gave up 2 bases, with 10 bases separating them. CDR1 and CDR2 (germline): MDHEN, SYDVKM. CDR3 length: 13 residues. CDR3 DNA sequence: TGTGCCAGCAGGCCTTGGATCAACACTGAAGCTTTCTTT. Protein sequence: CASRPWINTEAFF.

The rearrangement joins TRBV7-2 to TRBJ2-5; 10 bases match TRBD1. This CDR3 contains 14 residues. J gave up 5 bases and V 3 bases, and 3 bases lay outside the gene matches. The V gene's germline CDR1 is SGHTA and CDR2 FQGNSA. CDR3 coding DNA: TGTGCCAGCAGCTTGACAGGGGGCGAGGAGACCCAGTACTTC. Translating gives CASSLTGGEETQYF.

The J gene is TRBJ2-7, the V gene TRBV10-3; 10 bases are a match to TRBD1. The CDR3 has 16 amino acids. J lost 2 bases, V lost 0 bases, and 4 bases had no gene match. Germline V CDR1 and CDR2: ENHRY, SYGVKD. CDR3 loop: CAISESEGQGTYEQYF. DNA of the CDR3: TGTGCCATCAGTGAGTCCGAGGGACAGGGGACCTACGAGCAGTACTTC.

The CDR3 region is CASSLSMGVNTEAFF. Written as DNA, the CDR3 is TGTGCCAGCAGCTTGTCTATGGGCGTGAACACTGAAGCTTTCTTT. The chain combines TRBV7-9 with TRBJ1-1; D remains unclear. The CDR3 runs to 15 residues. Trimming removed 3 bases at V and 0 bases at J, with 11 bases between. Looked up from germline, CDR1 is SEHNR and CDR2 is FQNEAQ (reference sequence).

The V and J genes are TRBV7-8 and TRBJ2-1; the match to TRBD1 covers 8 bases. This CDR3 spans 16 amino acids. Germline-derived CDR1 and CDR2 are SGHVS and FQNEAQ. V shed 3 bases and J 3 bases; nucleotides not matched to a gene: 7. This CDR3 is CASSFPGTGLYNEQFF. As DNA, the CDR3 is TGTGCCAGCAGCTTTCCTGGGACAGGACTCTACAATGAGCAGTTCTTC. Supplemented by reference TRBV7-8 and TRBJ2-1, the full variable domain reads GAGVSQSPRYKVAKRGQDVALRCDPISGHVSLFWYQQALGQGPEFLTYFQNEAQLDKSGLPSDRFFAERPEGSVSTLKIQRTQQEDSAVYLCASSFPGTGLYNEQFFGPGTRLTVL.

V and J are TRBV27 and TRBJ2-1; D unclear. Per the germline V gene, CDR1 is MNHEY and CDR2 is SMNVEV (reference sequence). The germline V and J ends were trimmed by 3 bases and 5 bases, with 8 bases remaining between them. The CDR3 sequence is 13 residues long. CDR3 coding DNA: TGTGCCAGCAGTTTCATGCGTAACAATGAGCAGTTCTTC. Protein sequence: CASSFMRNNEQFF.

The chain employs TRBV27 and TRBJ2-2; 11 bases are shared with TRBD2. Germline CDR1 and CDR2: MNHEY and SMNVEV (reference sequence). The CDR3 runs 18 residues. The V gene end was trimmed by 4 bases and the J gene end by 4 bases; junction bases not matched to a gene: 11. The CDR3 spells CASSSSVSGRAPTGELFF. The DNA of the CDR3 is TGTGCCAGCAGTTCCTCTGTTAGCGGGAGGGCCCCCACCGGGGAGCTGTTTTTT.

This chain links TRBV11-2 with TRBJ2-1; tentative D call: TRBD2 (6 bases). This CDR3 is 17 amino acids long. Germline V gene sequence: CDR1 SGHAT, CDR2 FQNNGV. Between the trimmed V and J ends, which lost 7 bases and 7 bases, there was a span of 26 bases. CDR3 nucleotides: TGTGCCAGCAAACAAACATTCGCTAGCGACTTAGGGAATGAGCAGTTCTTC. It is translated as CASKQTFASDLGNEQFF. Drawing the rest from reference TRBV11-2 and TRBJ2-1, the complete variable domain is EAGVAQSPRYKIIEKRQSVAFWCNPISGHATLYWYQQILGQGPKLLIQFQNNGVVDDSQLPKDRFSAERLKGVDSTLKIQPAKLEDSAVYLCASKQTFASDLGNEQFFGPGTRLTVL.

This chain links TRBV7-9 with TRBJ2-3; D remains unclear. V lost 3 bases and J lost 0, with 4 bases in between. Germline CDR1 is SEHNR and CDR2 is FQNEAQ (reference sequence). This CDR3 contains 13 residues. The CDR3 loop reads CASSFVSTDTQYF. The CDR3 bases are TGTGCCAGCAGCTTCGTCAGCACAGATACGCAGTATTTT.

Note on this clone: Other DNA sequences in this sample translate to the same CDR3. This chain links TRBV19 with TRBJ2-1; possible D gene TRBD1, 6 bases. CDR1 and CDR2 from the germline V gene are LNHDA and SQIVND (reference sequence). CDR3 length: 15 amino acids. V lost 2 bases to trimming and J lost 0 bases, with 8 bases between them. The CDR3 DNA is TGTGCCAGTAGTATAACAGGGAGCTCCTACAATGAGCAGTTCTTC. Translation gives CASSITGSSYNEQFF.

The count of this clone is one. The rearrangement uses TRBV29-1 and TRBJ1-2; D gene unclear. Germline assignment: CDR1 SQVTM and CDR2 ANQGSEA. The CDR3 consists of 14 residues. With 6 bases removed from V and 4 bases from J, the gap between germline ends came to 18 bases. The CDR3 reads CSVLRPGVIYGYTF. The CDR3 coding sequence is TGCAGCGTACTCAGACCCGGAGTTATCTATGGCTACACCTTC.

This clone was recorded once. V and J are TRBV4-1 and TRBJ1-2, with a possible D match to TRBD1 (5 bases). In germline, CDR1 is MGHRA, CDR2 YSYEKL. The CDR3 has 18 residues. Trimming stripped 3 bases from V and 2 bases from J, with 22 bases between. The CDR3 DNA reads as TGCGCCAGCAGCCATATATTCCCCCTCCGGGACGAAAACTATGGCTACACCTTC. This codes for CASSHIFPLRDENYGYTF.

This clone was seen just once. The chain combines TRBV5-5 with TRBJ1-1; D call uncertain. The CDR3 consists of 14 residues. The V and J ends lost 1 base and 1 base respectively, with 8 bases between them. Germline values: CDR1 SGHKS, CDR2 YYEKEE (reference sequence). This chain's CDR3 is CASSLNGWNTEAFF. CDR3 in DNA: TGTGCCAGCAGCTTGAACGGGTGGAACACTGAAGCTTTCTTT. The full variable domain, in which reference TRBV5-5 and TRBJ1-1 provide the parts outside the CDR3, is DAGVTQSPTHLIKTRGQQVTLRCSPISGHKSVSWYQQVLGQGPQFIFQYYEKEERGRGNFPDRFSARQFPNYSSELNVNALLLGDSALYLCASSLNGWNTEAFFGQGTRLTVV.

The sample holds a few counts of this clone. This chain connects TRBV5-6 to TRBJ2-1; D is unresolved. Trimming took off 2 bases at V and 1 base at J, with 7 bases between the two ends. This CDR3 contains 14 residues. Germline V lookup: CDR1 SGHDT, CDR2 YYEEEE. The CDR3 DNA follows: TGTGCCAGCAGCTTCCTGCGTTCCTACAATGAGCAGTTCTTC. It is translated as CASSFLRSYNEQFF.

This clone is a singleton in its sample. The chain couples TRBV14 to TRBJ2-5; 10 bases align to TRBD2. CDR3 length equals 15 residues. With V trimmed by 1 base and J by 7 bases, 6 bases remained unmatched. From germline, CDR1 is SGHDN and CDR2 FVKESK. The CDR3 DNA sequence: TGTGCCAGCAGCCAAGGTGTAGCGGGAGGCATGACCCAGTACTTC. It yields the protein CASSQGVAGGMTQYF.

The rearrangement joins TRBV27 to TRBJ1-1; D remains ambiguous. This CDR3 has 15 residues. Germline V CDR1 and CDR2: MNHEY, SMNVEV (reference sequence). The germline V and J ends were trimmed by 8 bases and 1 base, with 17 bases remaining between them. CDR3 in amino acids: CASGLIRQRNTEAFF. The CDR3 DNA follows: TGTGCCAGCGGACTTATAAGGCAGCGGAACACTGAAGCTTTCTTT.

This chain uses TRBV4-1 with TRBJ1-4; D is uncertain. Germline V gene lookup returns CDR1 MGHRA and CDR2 YSYEKL. CDR3 length equals 14 residues. The ends were cut back, 9 bases at V and 5 bases at J, with 16 bases in the middle. The CDR3 sequence: CASGHWMKNEKLFF. The DNA of the CDR3 is TGCGCCAGTGGCCATTGGATGAAAAATGAAAAACTGTTTTTT.

The rearrangement uses TRBV30 and TRBJ2-7; D is unclear. V was cut by 1 base and J by 2 bases, with 6 bases left in between. This CDR3 region has 12 residues. Germline V lookup: CDR1 GTSNPN, CDR2 SVGIG (reference sequence). This chain's CDR3 is CAWSEDTYEQYF. The CDR3 bases are TGTGCCTGGAGTGAAGACACCTACGAGCAGTACTTC.